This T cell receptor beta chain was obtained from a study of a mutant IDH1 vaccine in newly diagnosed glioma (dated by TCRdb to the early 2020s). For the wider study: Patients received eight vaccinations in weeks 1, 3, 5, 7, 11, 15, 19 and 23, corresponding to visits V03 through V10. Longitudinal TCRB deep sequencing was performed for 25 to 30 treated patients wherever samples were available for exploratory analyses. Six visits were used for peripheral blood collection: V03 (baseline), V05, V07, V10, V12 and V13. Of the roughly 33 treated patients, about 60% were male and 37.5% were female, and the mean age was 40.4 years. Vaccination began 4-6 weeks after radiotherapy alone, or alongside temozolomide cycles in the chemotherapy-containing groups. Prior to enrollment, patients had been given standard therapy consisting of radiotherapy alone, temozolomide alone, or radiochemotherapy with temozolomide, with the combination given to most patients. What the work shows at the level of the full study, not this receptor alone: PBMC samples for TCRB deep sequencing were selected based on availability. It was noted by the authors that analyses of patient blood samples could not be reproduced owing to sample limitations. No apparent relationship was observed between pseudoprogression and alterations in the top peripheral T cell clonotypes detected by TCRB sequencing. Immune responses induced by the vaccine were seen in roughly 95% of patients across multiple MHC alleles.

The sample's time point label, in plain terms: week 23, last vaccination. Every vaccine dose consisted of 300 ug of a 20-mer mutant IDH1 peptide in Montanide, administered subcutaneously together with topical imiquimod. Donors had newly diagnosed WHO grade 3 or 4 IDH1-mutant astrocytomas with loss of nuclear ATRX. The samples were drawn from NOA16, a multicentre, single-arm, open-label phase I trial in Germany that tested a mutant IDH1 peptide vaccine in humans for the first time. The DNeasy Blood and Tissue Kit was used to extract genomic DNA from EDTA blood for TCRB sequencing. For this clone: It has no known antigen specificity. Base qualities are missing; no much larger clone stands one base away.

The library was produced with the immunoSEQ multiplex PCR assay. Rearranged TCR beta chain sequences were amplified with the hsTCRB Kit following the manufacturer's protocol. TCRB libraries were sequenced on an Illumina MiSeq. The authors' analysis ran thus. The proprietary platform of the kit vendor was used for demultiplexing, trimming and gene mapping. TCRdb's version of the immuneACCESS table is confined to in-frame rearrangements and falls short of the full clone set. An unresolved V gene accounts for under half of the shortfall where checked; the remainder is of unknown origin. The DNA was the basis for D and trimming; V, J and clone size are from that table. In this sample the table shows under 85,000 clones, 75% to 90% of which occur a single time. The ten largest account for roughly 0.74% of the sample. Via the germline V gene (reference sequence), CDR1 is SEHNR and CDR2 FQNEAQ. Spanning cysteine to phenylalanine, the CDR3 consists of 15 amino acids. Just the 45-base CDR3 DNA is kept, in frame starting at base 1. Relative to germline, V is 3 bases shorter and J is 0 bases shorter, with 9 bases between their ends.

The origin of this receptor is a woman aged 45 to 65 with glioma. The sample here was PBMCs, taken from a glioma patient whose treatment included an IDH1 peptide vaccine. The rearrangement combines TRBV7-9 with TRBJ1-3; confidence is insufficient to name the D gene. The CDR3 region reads CASSFAGISGNTIYF. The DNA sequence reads TGTGCCAGCAGCTTTGCGGGGATCTCTGGAAACACCATATATTTT. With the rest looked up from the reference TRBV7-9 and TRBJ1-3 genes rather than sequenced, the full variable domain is DTGVSQNPRHKITKRGQNVTFRCDPISEHNRLYWYRQTLGQGPEFLTYFQNEAQLEKSRLLSDRFSAERPKGSFSTLEIQRTEQGDSAMYLCASSFAGISGNTIYFGEGSWLTVV.